These 22 T cell receptor beta chains share one sample of origin, sequenced in a study of human T cells and chemical hapten exposure. Documented time point: patch test 2, 6 weeks after DPC sensitization. The treatment denotes: therapeutic diphenylcyclopropenone sensitization with weekly scalp DPC. The starting material, unfractionated whole blood, was used for total RNA extraction. TCRdb re-analysed the RACE reads in MiXCR, keeping a single row per CDR3 protein. The sample has roughly 40,000 distinct CDR3 sequences; roughly 9% are singletons. The sequencing here drew on whole blood, taken in connection with sensitization to the hapten diphenylcyclopropenone (DPC). The receptors derive from a woman in her twenties or thirties with alopecia areata. Some clones in this sample may be carry-over from other donors' samples.

This clonotype has a count of ten or more. The genes are TRBV6-5 and TRBJ1-2, with 7 bases fitting TRBD1. Looked up from germline, CDR1 is MNHEY and CDR2 is SVGAGI. The CDR3 covers 15 residues. Trimming took 4 bases from V and 2 from J; bases not matched to a gene: 7. Here the CDR3 DNA reads TGTGCCAGCAGTTGGGGAAGGGGGCTGAACTATGGCTACACCTTC. Its translation: CASSWGRGLNYGYTF.

Comments on this clonotype: A much larger clone lies one base from this, so it may be a read error. This chain joins TRBV19 and TRBJ2-4; D remains ambiguous. CDR1 LNHDA and CDR2 SQIVND come from the germline V gene (reference sequence). The CDR3 runs to 15 residues. Trimming stripped 5 bases from V and 3 bases from J, with 14 bases between. CDR3 DNA: TGTGCCAGTAGTTCGGAGAGGATGATCAAAAACATTCAGTACTTC. Its protein is CASSSERMIKNIQYF.

This clonotype was observed many times. The J gene is TRBJ1-2, the V gene TRBV12-3 or TRBV12-4, with unresolved D. The germline V and J ends were trimmed by 6 bases and 2 bases, with 13 bases remaining between them. This CDR3 comprises 14 residues. CDR3 DNA sequence: TGTGCCAGCAGCACCCCGCAGGAGAACTATGGCTACACCTTC. The encoded protein is CASSTPQENYGYTF.

This clonotype was counted a few times. The chain uses TRBV7-2 and TRBJ2-7; D perhaps matches TRBD1 (5 bases). The CDR3 runs 14 residues. Trimming left V 2 bases short and J 2 bases short, with 10 bases between. CDR1 and CDR2 from the germline V gene are SGHTA and FQGNSA. The CDR3 is CASSLTAGPYEQYF. Here the CDR3 DNA reads TGTGCCAGCAGCTTAACCGCAGGGCCCTACGAGCAGTACTTC.

The chain recombines TRBV9 with TRBJ2-3; the D gene is possibly TRBD2 (5 bases). V shed 6 bases and J shed 0 bases, with 11 bases lying between them. This CDR3 region has 14 residues. Germline-derived CDR1 and CDR2 are SGDLS and YYNGEE. The CDR3 is CASKEVESTDTQYF. The CDR3 DNA is TGTGCCAGCAAGGAGGTCGAGAGCACAGATACGCAGTATTTT.

The rearrangement joins TRBV25-1 to TRBJ2-3; 7 bases map to TRBD2. The CDR3 extends over 16 amino acids. Germline V gene sequence: CDR1 MGHDK, CDR2 SYGVNS. The V and J ends lost 4 bases and 1 base, in that order; junction bases with no gene match: 8. The CDR3: CASSGRSGERTDTQYF. The CDR3 nucleotides are TGTGCCAGCAGTGGCCGAAGCGGGGAGCGCACAGATACGCAGTATTTT.

The rearrangement uses TRBV5-5 and TRBJ2-1; perhaps TRBD2 as D (5 bases). Germline V CDR1 and CDR2: SGHKS, YYEKEE (reference sequence). The CDR3 length is 13 residues. V was pared by 4 bases and J by 9 bases, with 14 bases between. As DNA, the CDR3 is TGTGCCAGCAGCCCCCTATCGGAGGTTGAGCAGTTCTTC. Encoded protein: CASSPLSEVEQFF.

The chain employs TRBV29-1 and TRBJ1-1; D ambiguous. The V end lost 4 bases, the J end lost 5 bases, and 17 bases lay between the germline ends. The CDR3 is 14 residues long. In germline, CDR1 is SQVTM, CDR2 ANQGSEA. The CDR3 bases are TGCAGCGTTGTTAACCAGGAGTTAAAAACTGAAGCTTTCTTT. Translation: CSVVNQELKTEAFF.

This clonotype appeared many times. The V and J genes are TRBV6-6 and TRBJ2-3; TRBD2 might be the D (6 bases). CDR3 size: 15 residues. Trimming took 2 bases from V and 5 from J, leaving 14 bases between them. In germline, CDR1 is MNHNY, CDR2 SVGAGI (reference sequence). CDR3 sequence: CASSYQDNGGDTQYF. CDR3 bases: TGTGCCAGCAGTTACCAGGACAACGGGGGAGATACGCAGTATTTT.

The CDR3 nucleotides are TGCAGTGCTAGCGGGGGGAACGCGATCACAGATACGCAGTATTTT. Protein sequence: CSASGGNAITDTQYF. The chain couples TRBV20-1 to TRBJ2-3; TRBD2 matches 7 bases. Germline CDR1 and CDR2: DFQATT and SNEGSKA (reference sequence). This CDR3 region has 15 residues. J lost 2 bases, V lost 3 bases, and 8 bases had no gene match.

This clonotype turned up a few times. This sequence joins TRBV14 and TRBJ2-1; 11 bases line up with TRBD2. This CDR3 spans 15 amino acids. Per the germline V gene, CDR1 is SGHDN and CDR2 is FVKESK. V trimming: 5 bases; J trimming: 2 bases; junction bases outside the gene matches: 2. CDR3 residues: CASSSSGGAYNEQFF. The CDR3 DNA is TGTGCCAGCAGCAGTAGCGGGGGGGCCTACAATGAGCAGTTCTTC.

The genes are TRBV21-1 and TRBJ2-7; the tabulated D call, TRBD1, remains unverified against the DNA. TRBV21-1 is recorded as a pseudogene. The CDR3 contains 12 residues. CDR3 nucleotide sequence: TGTGCCAGCAGCCAGGACATGGACGAGCAGTACTTC. Translating gives CASSQDMDEQYF.

This clonotype has only a few counts. The chain is built from TRBV7-2 and TRBJ2-1; D unclear. Germline V gene data show CDR1 as SGHTA and CDR2 as FQGNSA. The CDR3 extends over 16 amino acids. Trimming stripped 0 bases from V and 5 bases from J, with 14 bases between. The CDR3: CASSLARMTRDNEQFF. The DNA for the CDR3 is TGTGCCAGCAGCTTAGCGCGGATGACACGAGACAATGAGCAGTTCTTC.

To note about this clonotype: A clone one base away is much larger, so this may be a read error. The J gene is TRBJ1-2, the V gene TRBV12-3 or TRBV12-4; D is possibly TRBD1 (5 bases). This CDR3 has 14 amino acids. Trimming removed 3 bases at V and 3 bases at J, with 11 bases between. The CDR3 spells CASSLAGRDYGYTF. The CDR3 nucleotides are TGTGCCAGCAGTTTGGCGGGACGGGACTATGGCTACACCTTC.

Many counts were recorded for this clonotype. The chain couples TRBV3-1 to TRBJ2-4; no clear D. The germline CDR1 and CDR2 sequences are LGHDT and YNNKEL (reference sequence). Trimming removed 0 bases from V and 2 bases from J, with 8 bases in between. The CDR3 spans 15 residues. CDR3 region: CASSQEGISKNIQYF. The DNA for the CDR3 is TGTGCCAGCAGCCAAGAGGGGATATCCAAAAACATTCAGTACTTC.

The CDR3 region has the DNA TGTGCCAGCAGCTTCGATCGTGGAAACATTCAGTACTTC. Its protein is CASSFDRGNIQYF. The J gene is TRBJ2-4, the V gene TRBV5-5; D is ambiguous. The CDR3 has 13 residues. In germline, CDR1 is SGHKS, CDR2 YYEKEE (reference sequence). V shed 2 bases and J shed 6 bases, with 9 bases lying between them. Together with reference TRBV5-5 and TRBJ2-4, the CDR3 gives the full variable domain: DAGVTQSPTHLIKTRGQQVTLRCSPISGHKSVSWYQQVLGQGPQFIFQYYEKEERGRGNFPDRFSARQFPNYSSELNVNALLLGDSALYLCASSFDRGNIQYFGAGTRLSVL.

This clonotype was detected only a few times. The CDR3 nucleotides are TGCAGCGTTGACAACCCGACAGTGCCGAACACTGAAGCTTTCTTT. Protein: CSVDNPTVPNTEAFF. The V call is TRBV29-1, the J call TRBJ1-1; possibly TRBD1 for D (5 bases). There are 15 residues in the CDR3. Deletions cut 3 bases from V and 1 base from J, with 15 bases between. The germline V gene has CDR1 SQVTM and CDR2 ANQGSEA. Together with reference TRBV29-1 and TRBJ1-1, the CDR3 gives the full variable domain: SAVISQKPSRDICQRGTSLTIQCQVDSQVTMMFWYRQQPGQSLTLIATANQGSEATYESGFVIDKFPISRPNLTFSTLTVSNMSPEDSSIYLCSVDNPTVPNTEAFFGQGTRLTVV.

This clonotype has only a few counts. This chain uses TRBV5-4 with TRBJ2-3, with TRBD1 identical over 7 bases. This CDR3 comprises 15 residues. Germline lookup yields CDR1 SGHNT and CDR2 YYREEE (reference sequence). The V gene end was trimmed by 1 base and the J gene end by 3 bases; junction bases not matched to a gene: 5. In nucleotides, the CDR3 is TGTGCCAGCAGCTTGAAAGGGGGCTTTACAGATACGCAGTATTTT. Translating gives CASSLKGGFTDTQYF.

There are a few counts of this clonotype. V gene TRBV7-6 combines with J gene TRBJ1-1; D is unresolved. Germline-derived CDR1 and CDR2 are SGHVS and FNYEAQ. The CDR3 sequence is 13 residues long. Deletions cut 1 base from V and 6 bases from J, with 9 bases between. CDR3 nucleotides: TGTGCCAGCAGCTTAGACCTCGCGTCTGAAGCTTTCTTT. It specifies CASSLDLASEAFF.

This clonotype counts as medium-sized (0.01 to 0.1%). The chain combines TRBV5-4 with TRBJ2-3; D ambiguous. This CDR3 contains 15 residues. Germline V gives CDR1 SGHNT, CDR2 YYREEE (reference sequence). Trimming cost V 0 bases and J 0 bases, with 8 bases left between them. The CDR3 coding sequence is TGTGCCAGCAGCTTGGGCAGGACGAGCACAGATACGCAGTATTTT. This codes for CASSLGRTSTDTQYF.

This clonotype has more than one count but fewer than ten. The chain recombines TRBV7-8 with TRBJ2-1, with 8 positions matching TRBD2. Germline CDR1 is SGHVS and CDR2 is FQNEAQ. J lost 6 bases, V lost 5 bases, and 3 bases had no gene match. The CDR3 loop spans 13 amino acids. CDR3 sequence (DNA): TGTGCCAGCAGCCGTAGCGGGGCCAATGAGCAGTTCTTC. Translated: CASSRSGANEQFF.

This chain connects TRBV13 to TRBJ2-7; 10 bases match TRBD2. CDR1 is PRHDT, CDR2 FYEKMQ, per germline (reference sequence). CDR3 length equals 13 residues. V was clipped by 4 bases and J by 7 bases; unmatched bases: 4. CDR3 sequence (DNA): TGTGCCAGCAGCTCGGGACTAGCGAGGGAGCAGTACTTC. The encoded protein is CASSSGLAREQYF.